Listed here is a single T cell receptor (beta chain). It has no known antigen specificity. No per-base quality is available; no much larger clone lies one base away. Using the immunoSEQ assay, TCRB CDR3 regions were amplified from roughly 2.2 micrograms of genomic DNA, or from all available DNA when less than that was on hand. The multiplex PCR relied on 60 forward primers for TCR V beta segments and 13 reverse primers for J beta segments. To estimate the number of reads per starting template, synthetic control templates were added to each sample at limiting dilution. The Illumina HiSeq System generated sequencing reads of 87 bp. The source study handled its data this way. PCR and sequencing errors were removed by a nearest neighbor algorithm that merged closely related sequences. TCR overlap was defined as the percentage of unique tumor TCR beta sequences that were also found in the peripheral blood of the same patient. TCRdb provides this immuneACCESS table in a form limited to in-frame rearrangements. Some clones are lacking; in checked studies, under half of them reflect an unresolved V gene, and why the rest are absent is not known. D and trimming were read from the DNA, whereas the V and J calls and clone size are those reported in that table. Across this sample there are 100,000 or so clones, with 85% to 90% seen only once. The ten largest account for roughly 3% of the sample.

The record originates from a study of glioma-infiltrating T cells after dendritic cell vaccination (dated by TCRdb to the mid-2010s). With respect to the entire study: The cohort comprised approximately 15 glioblastoma patients from Phase I and II dendritic cell vaccination trials, 9 newly diagnosed and 6 with recurrent disease. In glioblastoma patients vaccinated with dendritic cells, deep sequencing of TCR beta CDR3 regions served to measure the amount of tumor-infiltrating lymphocytes and to compare repertoires between tumor and blood. TCR sequencing metrics, including TIL content and tumor-blood repertoire overlap, were correlated with survival after dendritic cell vaccination. Three intradermal dendritic cell vaccine injections were administered to patients at biweekly intervals in the arm below the axilla. The vaccine consisted of monocyte-derived dendritic cells cultured approximately seven days with IL-4 and GM-CSF, then pulsed overnight with autologous tumor lysate. Between the early 2000s and the early 2010s, the patients were given dendritic cell vaccination pulsed with autologous tumor lysate. Results the study describes overall, beyond this receptor: The three-group TCR overlap response model was described as speculative and requiring prospective validation. TCR clonality showed no direct relationship with survival, which suggests that a diverse polyclonal response may be important. Longer time to progression and overall survival after dendritic cell vaccination were predicted by higher estimated pretreatment TIL content. The cohort was small and heterogeneous, only a few patients had full blood and tumor sets, and even fewer had initial-recurrent tumor pairs.

The sample's time point label, decoded: after dendritic cell vaccination, including at tumor progression/relapse. To be selected, patients needed enough residual fresh-frozen tumor tissue and more than two years of available survival data. An isocitrate dehydrogenase mutation was not carried by any of the glioblastoma patients, although molecular status was otherwise variable. PBMC collection took place before vaccination, two weeks after the third vaccination, and at tumor progression if progression occurred. The Qiagen DNeasy Blood extraction Kit was used to extract genomic DNA. CDR1 is given as LNHDA and CDR2 as SQIVND, both from the germline V gene (reference sequence). V is shortened by 5 bases, J by 1 base, and the region joining them spans 11 bases. From its cysteine to its phenylalanine, the CDR3 spans 14 amino acids. The CDR3 DNA has 42 bases and is translated from base 1.

This specimen was blood, taken after dendritic cell vaccination. This sequence uses TRBV19 and TRBJ1-1, with an unclear D gene assignment. This clonotype was obtained from a human donor with glioblastoma. The CDR3 is CASSRFGGNTEAFF. The DNA is TGTGCCAGTAGTCGGTTTGGCGGGAACACTGAAGCTTTCTTT. The CDR3 plus the reference TRBV19 and TRBJ1-1 genes for the other parts give the full variable domain: DGGITQSPKYLFRKEGQNVTLSCEQNLNHDAMYWYRQDPGQGLRLIYYSQIVNDFQKGDIAEGYSVSREKKESFPLTVTSAQKNPTAFYLCASSRFGGNTEAFFGQGTRLTVV.